This T cell receptor beta chain was found in a study of T cell repertoires in cytomegalovirus infection. This CDR3 region has 13 residues. V gave up 8 bases and J gave up 6 bases, with 13 bases separating them. Germline V gene data show CDR1 as LNHDA and CDR2 as SQIVND (reference sequence). This clonotype was counted once. Its antigen is unidentified. In TCRdb, the reads were re-called with MiXCR into one record per CDR3 protein. The sample yields more than 250,000 distinct CDR3 sequences, roughly 25% seen once. The receptor comes from a human donor in good health (CMV status not recorded). Some clones in this sample may be carry-over from other donors' samples. Sample: cultured PBMCs, taken from culture after CMV antigen stimulation. The rearrangement links TRBV19 to TRBJ1-4; D call uncertain. CDR3 sequence reads: CASSVKVDEKLFF. In DNA, the CDR3 is TGTGCCAGTTCAGTGAAAGTAGATGAAAAACTGTTTTTT.